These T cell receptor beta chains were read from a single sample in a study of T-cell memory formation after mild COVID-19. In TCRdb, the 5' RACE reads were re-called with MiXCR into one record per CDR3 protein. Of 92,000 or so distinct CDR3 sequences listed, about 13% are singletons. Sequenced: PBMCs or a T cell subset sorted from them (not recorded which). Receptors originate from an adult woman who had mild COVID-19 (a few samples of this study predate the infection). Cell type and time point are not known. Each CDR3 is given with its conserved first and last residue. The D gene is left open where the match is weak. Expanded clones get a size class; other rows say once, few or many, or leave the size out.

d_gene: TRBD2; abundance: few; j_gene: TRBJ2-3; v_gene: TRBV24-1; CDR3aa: CAIGGALDTQYF; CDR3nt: TGTGCCATCGGGGGGGCTCTGGATACGCAGTATTTT
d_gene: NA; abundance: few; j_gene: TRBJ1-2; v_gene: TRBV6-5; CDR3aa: CASSQAPGVYGYTF; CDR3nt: TGTGCCAGCAGCCAGGCCCCTGGGGTCTATGGCTACACCTTC
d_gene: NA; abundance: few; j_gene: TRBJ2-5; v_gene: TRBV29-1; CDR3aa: CSVEQGLETQYF; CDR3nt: TGCAGCGTTGAACAGGGTTTGGAGACCCAGTACTTC
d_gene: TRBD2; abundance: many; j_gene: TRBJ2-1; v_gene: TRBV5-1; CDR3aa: CASSTGLADYNEQFF; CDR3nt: TGCGCCAGCAGCACGGGACTAGCGGACTACAATGAGCAGTTCTTC
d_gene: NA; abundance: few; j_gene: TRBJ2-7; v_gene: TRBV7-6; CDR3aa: CASSLDSGLEQYF; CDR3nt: TGTGCCAGCAGCCTAGACTCAGGGTTGGAGCAGTACTTC
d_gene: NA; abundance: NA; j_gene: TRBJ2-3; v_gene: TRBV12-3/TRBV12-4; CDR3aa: CASRAGTLTDTQYF; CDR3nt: TGTGCCAGCCGAGCCGGGACTCTCACAGATACGCAGTATTTT
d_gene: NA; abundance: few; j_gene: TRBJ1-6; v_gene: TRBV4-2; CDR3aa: CASSQRSDSPLHF; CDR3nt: TGTGCCAGCAGCCAACGGTCTGATTCACCCCTCCACTTT
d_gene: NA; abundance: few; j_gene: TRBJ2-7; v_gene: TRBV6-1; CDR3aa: CASSDRSSSYEQYF; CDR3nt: TGTGCCAGCAGTGACAGGTCGAGCTCCTACGAGCAGTACTTC
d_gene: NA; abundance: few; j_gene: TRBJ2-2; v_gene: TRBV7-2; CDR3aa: CASSLASDSSGELFF; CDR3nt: TGTGCCAGCAGCTTAGCGTCCGATTCCAGCGGGGAGCTGTTTTTT
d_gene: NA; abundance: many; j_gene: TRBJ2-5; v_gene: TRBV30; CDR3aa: CAWSFNQETQYF; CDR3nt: TGTGCCTGGAGTTTCAACCAAGAGACCCAGTACTTC
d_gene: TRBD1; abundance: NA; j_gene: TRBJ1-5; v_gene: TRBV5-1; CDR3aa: CASSPGQDNQPQHF; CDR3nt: TGCGCCAGCAGCCCGGGACAGGACAATCAGCCCCAGCATTTT
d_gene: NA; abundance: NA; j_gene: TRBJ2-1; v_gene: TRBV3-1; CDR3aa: CASSPLSDGIPYNEQFF; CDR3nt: TGTGCCAGCAGCCCCCTTTCAGATGGAATACCCTACAATGAGCAGTTCTTC
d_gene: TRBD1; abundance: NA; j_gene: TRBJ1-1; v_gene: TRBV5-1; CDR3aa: CASSLGTGGYTEAFF; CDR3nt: TGCGCCAGCAGCTTGGGGACAGGGGGATATACTGAAGCTTTCTTT
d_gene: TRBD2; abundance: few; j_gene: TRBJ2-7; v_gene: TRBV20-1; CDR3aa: CSAPTSGRAYEQYF; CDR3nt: TGCAGTGCACCTACTAGCGGGAGGGCCTACGAGCAGTACTTC
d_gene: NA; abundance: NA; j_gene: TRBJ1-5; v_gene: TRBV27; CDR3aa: CASSPGPILVSNQPQHF; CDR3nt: TGTGCCAGCAGTCCAGGGCCGATATTGGTTAGCAATCAGCCCCAGCATTTT
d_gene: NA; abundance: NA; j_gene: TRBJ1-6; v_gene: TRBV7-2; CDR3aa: CASSLVGGTTYNSPLHF; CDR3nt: TGTGCCAGCAGCTTAGTTGGGGGGACCACATATAATTCACCCCTCCACTTT
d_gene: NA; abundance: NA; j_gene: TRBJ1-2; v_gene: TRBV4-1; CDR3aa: CASSQDRTNYGYTF; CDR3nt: TGCGCCAGCAGCCAAGATAGAACTAACTATGGCTACACCTTC
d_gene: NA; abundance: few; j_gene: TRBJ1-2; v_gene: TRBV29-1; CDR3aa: CSVGQETAVRGYTF; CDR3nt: TGCAGCGTTGGACAGGAAACCGCGGTTCGTGGCTACACCTTC
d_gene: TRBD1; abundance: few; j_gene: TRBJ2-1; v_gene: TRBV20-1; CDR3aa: CSARTGWGSYNEQFF; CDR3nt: TGCAGTGCCAGGACAGGGTGGGGATCCTACAATGAGCAGTTCTTC
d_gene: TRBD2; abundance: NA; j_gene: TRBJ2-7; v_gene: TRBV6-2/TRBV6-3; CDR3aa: CASRDGTSGFYEQYF; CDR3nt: TGTGCCAGCAGAGATGGGACTAGCGGGTTCTACGAGCAGTACTTC
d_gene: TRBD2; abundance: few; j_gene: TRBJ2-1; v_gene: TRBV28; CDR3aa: CASSSPSGRAYNEQFF; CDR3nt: TGTGCCAGCAGTTCTCCTAGCGGGAGGGCCTACAATGAGCAGTTCTTC
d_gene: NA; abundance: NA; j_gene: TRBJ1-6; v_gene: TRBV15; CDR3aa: CATSRDSRSLSSYNSPLHF; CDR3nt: TGTGCCACCAGCAGAGATAGCAGGTCCCTAAGCTCCTATAATTCACCCCTCCACTTT
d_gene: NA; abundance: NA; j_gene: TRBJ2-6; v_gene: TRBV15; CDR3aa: CATSTAGSGANVLTF; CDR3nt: TGTGCCACCAGCACGGCGGGCTCTGGGGCCAACGTCCTGACTTTC
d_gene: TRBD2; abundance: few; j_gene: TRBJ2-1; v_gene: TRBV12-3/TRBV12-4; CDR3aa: CASSLGGRANEQFF; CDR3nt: TGTGCCAGCAGTTTAGGCGGGAGGGCCAATGAGCAGTTCTTC
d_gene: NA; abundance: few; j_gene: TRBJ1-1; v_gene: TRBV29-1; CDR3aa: CSVVDREAFF; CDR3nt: TGCAGCGTTGTTGACAGAGAAGCTTTCTTT
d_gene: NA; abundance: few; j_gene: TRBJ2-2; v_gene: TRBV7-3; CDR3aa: CASSPTHGELFF; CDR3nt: TGTGCCAGCAGTCCCACGCACGGGGAGCTGTTTTTT
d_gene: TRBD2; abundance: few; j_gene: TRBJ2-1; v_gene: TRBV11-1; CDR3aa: CASSLGLADHNEQFF; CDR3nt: TGTGCCAGCAGCCTGGGGCTAGCGGACCACAATGAGCAGTTCTTC
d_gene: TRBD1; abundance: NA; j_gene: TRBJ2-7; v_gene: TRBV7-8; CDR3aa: CASSSWTGDYEQYF; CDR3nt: TGTGCCAGCAGCTCATGGACAGGAGACTACGAGCAGTACTTC
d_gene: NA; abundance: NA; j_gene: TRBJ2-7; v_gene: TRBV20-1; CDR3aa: CSARNRSEQYF; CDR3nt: TGCAGTGCTAGGAACAGGTCGGAGCAGTACTTC
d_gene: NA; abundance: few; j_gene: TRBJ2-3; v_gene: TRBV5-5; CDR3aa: CASSFTTDTQYF; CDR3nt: TGTGCCAGCAGCTTTACTACAGATACGCAGTATTTT
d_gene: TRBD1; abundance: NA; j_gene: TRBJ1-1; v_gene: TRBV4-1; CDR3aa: CASSLSGQGFTEAFF; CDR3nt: TGCGCCAGCAGCCTATCGGGACAGGGGTTCACTGAAGCTTTCTTT
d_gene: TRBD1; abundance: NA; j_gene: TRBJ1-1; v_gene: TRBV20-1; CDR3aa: CSARATDRDTEAFF; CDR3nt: TGCAGTGCTAGAGCCACGGACAGGGACACTGAAGCTTTCTTT
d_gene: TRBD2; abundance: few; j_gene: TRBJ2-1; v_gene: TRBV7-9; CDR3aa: CASSFHPGLAYNEQFF; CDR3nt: TGTGCCAGCAGCTTTCACCCGGGACTAGCGTACAATGAGCAGTTCTTC
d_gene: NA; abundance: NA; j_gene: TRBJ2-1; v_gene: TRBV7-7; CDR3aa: CASSLTLGRSNEQFF; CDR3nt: TGTGCCAGCAGCTTAACCTTGGGGAGGAGCAATGAGCAGTTCTTC
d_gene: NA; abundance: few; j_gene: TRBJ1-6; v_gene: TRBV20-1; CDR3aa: CSAREQGSAPLHF; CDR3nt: TGCAGTGCTAGAGAACAGGGTTCCGCACCCCTCCACTTT
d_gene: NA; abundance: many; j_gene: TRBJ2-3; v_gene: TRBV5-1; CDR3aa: CASSSEDGTDTQYF; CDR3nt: TGCGCCAGCAGCTCGGAGGACGGCACAGATACGCAGTATTTT
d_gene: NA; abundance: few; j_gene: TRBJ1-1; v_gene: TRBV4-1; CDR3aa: CASSHPGKNTEAFF; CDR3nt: TGCGCCAGCAGCCATCCAGGTAAGAACACTGAAGCTTTCTTT
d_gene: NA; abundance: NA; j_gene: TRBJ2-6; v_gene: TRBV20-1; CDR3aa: CSAWDPLRANVLTF; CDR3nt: TGCAGTGCTTGGGACCCTCTCAGGGCCAACGTCCTGACTTTC
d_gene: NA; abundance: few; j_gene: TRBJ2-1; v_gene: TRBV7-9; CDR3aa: CASSLNRWGVEQFF; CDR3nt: TGTGCCAGCAGCTTAAATCGGTGGGGGGTTGAGCAGTTCTTC
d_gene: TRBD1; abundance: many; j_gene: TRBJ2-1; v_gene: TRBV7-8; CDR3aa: CASSSLTGGGYNEQFF; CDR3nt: TGTGCCAGCAGCTCCCTCACAGGGGGTGGGTACAATGAGCAGTTCTTC
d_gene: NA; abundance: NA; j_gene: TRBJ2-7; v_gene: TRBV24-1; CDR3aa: CAIGPRHEQYF; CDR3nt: TGTGCCATCGGTCCCCGCCACGAGCAGTACTTC
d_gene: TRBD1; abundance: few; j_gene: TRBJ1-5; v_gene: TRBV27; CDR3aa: CASADRDNQPQHF; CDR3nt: TGTGCCAGCGCTGACAGGGACAATCAGCCCCAGCATTTT
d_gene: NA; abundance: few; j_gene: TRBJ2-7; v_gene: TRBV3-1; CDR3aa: CASSPKLFKAVDLWSYEQYF; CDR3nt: TGTGCCAGCAGCCCCAAGCTGTTCAAGGCAGTGGATTTGTGGTCCTACGAGCAGTACTTC
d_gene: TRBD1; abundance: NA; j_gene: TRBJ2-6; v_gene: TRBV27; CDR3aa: CASSYAGTGVIPGANVLTF; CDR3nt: TGTGCCAGCAGTTATGCCGGGACAGGGGTTATCCCTGGGGCCAACGTCCTGACTTTC
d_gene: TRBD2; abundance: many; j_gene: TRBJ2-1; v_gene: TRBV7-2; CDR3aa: CASSFYPLAGGIDNEQFF; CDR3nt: TGTGCCAGCAGCTTCTACCCTCTAGCGGGGGGCATTGACAATGAGCAGTTCTTC
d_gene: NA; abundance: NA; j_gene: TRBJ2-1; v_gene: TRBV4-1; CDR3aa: CASSPPSWDEQFF; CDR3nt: TGCGCCAGCAGCCCTCCCTCCTGGGATGAGCAGTTCTTC
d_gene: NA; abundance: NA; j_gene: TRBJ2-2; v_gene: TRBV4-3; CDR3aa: CASSQSESAWGELFF; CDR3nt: TGCGCCAGCAGCCAATCTGAGTCCGCATGGGGGGAGCTGTTTTTT
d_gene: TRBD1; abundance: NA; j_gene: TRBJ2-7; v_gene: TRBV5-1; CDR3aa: CASRPGTGPYEQYF; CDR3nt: TGCGCCAGCAGACCCGGGACAGGGCCCTACGAGCAGTACTTC
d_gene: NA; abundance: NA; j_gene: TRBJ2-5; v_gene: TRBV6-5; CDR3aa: CASSYSGYQETQYF; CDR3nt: TGTGCCAGCAGTTACTCGGGGTACCAAGAGACCCAGTACTTC
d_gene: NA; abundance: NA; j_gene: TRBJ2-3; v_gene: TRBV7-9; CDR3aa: CASSPLWGNDGDTQYF; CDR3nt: TGTGCCAGCAGCCCCCTTTGGGGGAACGACGGAGATACGCAGTATTTT
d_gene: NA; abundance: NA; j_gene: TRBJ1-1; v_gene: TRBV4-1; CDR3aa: CASSQDPHEEAFF; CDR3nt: TGCGCCAGCAGCCAAGATCCGCACGAGGAAGCTTTCTTT